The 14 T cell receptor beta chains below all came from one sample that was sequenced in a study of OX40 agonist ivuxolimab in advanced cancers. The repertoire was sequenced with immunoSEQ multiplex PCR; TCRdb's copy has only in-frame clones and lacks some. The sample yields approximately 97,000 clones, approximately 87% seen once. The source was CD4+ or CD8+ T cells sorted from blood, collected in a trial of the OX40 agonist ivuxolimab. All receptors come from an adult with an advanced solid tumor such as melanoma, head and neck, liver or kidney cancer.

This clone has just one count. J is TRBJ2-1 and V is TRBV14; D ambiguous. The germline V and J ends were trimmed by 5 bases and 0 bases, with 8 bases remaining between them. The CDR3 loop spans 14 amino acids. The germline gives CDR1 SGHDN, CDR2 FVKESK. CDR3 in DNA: TGTGCCAGCAGCAAGGGAAGCTCCTACAATGAGCAGTTCTTC. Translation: CASSKGSSYNEQFF.

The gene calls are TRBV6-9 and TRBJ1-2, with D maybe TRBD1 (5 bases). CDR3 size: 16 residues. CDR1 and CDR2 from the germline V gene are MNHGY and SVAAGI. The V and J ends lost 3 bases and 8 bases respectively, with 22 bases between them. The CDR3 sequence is CASSYVRGRAGGGYTF. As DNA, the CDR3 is TGTGCCAGCAGTTACGTACGGGGCAGGGCGGGTGGCGGCTACACCTTC.

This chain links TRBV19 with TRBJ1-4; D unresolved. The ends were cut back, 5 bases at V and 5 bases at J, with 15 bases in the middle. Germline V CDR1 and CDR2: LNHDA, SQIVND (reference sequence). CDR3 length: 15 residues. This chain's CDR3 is CASSPLPTMNEKLFF. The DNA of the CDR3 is TGTGCCAGTAGTCCCCTCCCTACCATGAATGAAAAACTGTTTTTT. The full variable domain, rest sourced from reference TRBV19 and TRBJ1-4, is DGGITQSPKYLFRKEGQNVTLSCEQNLNHDAMYWYRQDPGQGLRLIYYSQIVNDFQKGDIAEGYSVSREKKESFPLTVTSAQKNPTAFYLCASSPLPTMNEKLFFGSGTQLSVL.

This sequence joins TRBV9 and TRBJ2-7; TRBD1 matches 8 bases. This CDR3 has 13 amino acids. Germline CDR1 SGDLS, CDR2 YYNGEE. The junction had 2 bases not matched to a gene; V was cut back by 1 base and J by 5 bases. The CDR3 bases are TGTGCCAGCAGCGTAAGGACAGGGCACGAGCAGTACTTC. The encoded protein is CASSVRTGHEQYF.

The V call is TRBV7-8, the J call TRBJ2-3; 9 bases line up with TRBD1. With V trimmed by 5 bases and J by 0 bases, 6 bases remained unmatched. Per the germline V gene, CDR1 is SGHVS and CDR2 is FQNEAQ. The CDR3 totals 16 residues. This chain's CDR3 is CASSRGQGLSTDTQYF. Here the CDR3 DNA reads TGTGCCAGCAGCCGGGGACAGGGTTTAAGCACAGATACGCAGTATTTT.

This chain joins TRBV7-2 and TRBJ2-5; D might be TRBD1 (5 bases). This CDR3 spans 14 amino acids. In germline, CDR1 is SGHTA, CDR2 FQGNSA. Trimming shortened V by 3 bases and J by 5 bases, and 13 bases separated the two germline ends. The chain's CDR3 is CASSFQGLRETQYF. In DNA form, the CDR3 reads TGTGCCAGCAGCTTTCAGGGTTTGAGGGAGACCCAGTACTTC.

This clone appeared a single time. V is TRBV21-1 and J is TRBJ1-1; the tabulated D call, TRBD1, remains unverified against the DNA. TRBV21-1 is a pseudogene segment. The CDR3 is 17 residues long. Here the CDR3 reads CASSKRDRERSDTEAFF. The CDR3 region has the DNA TGTGCCAGCAGCAAACGAGACAGGGAAAGATCGGACACTGAAGCTTTCTTT.

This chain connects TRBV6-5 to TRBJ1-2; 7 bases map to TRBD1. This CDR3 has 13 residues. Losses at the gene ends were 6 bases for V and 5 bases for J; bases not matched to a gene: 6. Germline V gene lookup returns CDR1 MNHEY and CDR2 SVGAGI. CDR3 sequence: CASRRDSGYGYTF. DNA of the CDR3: TGTGCCAGCAGACGGGACAGCGGTTATGGCTACACCTTC.

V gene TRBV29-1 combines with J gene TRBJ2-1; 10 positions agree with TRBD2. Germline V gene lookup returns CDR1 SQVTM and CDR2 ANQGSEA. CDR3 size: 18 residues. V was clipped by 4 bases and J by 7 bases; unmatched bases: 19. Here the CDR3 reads CSVGIVEASGSEGNEQFF. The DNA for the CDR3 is TGCAGCGTTGGAATTGTCGAGGCTAGCGGGAGTGAGGGGAATGAGCAGTTCTTC.

This CDR3 is CAWRLGQGAWDTQYF. The CDR3 DNA is TGTGCCTGGAGACTAGGACAGGGGGCTTGGGATACGCAGTATTTT. The chain is built from TRBV30 and TRBJ2-3, with TRBD1 matching 11 bases. The CDR3 is made up of 15 amino acids. The germline CDR1 and CDR2 sequences are GTSNPN and SVGIG (reference sequence). The V and J ends lost 3 bases and 6 bases, in that order; junction bases with no gene match: 8.

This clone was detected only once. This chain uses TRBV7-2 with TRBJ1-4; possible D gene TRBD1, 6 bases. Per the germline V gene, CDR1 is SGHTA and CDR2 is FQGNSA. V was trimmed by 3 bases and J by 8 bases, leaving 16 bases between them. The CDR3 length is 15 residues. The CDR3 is CASSFTGGHVEKLFF. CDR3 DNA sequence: TGTGCCAGCAGCTTCACTGGGGGGCATGTAGAAAAACTGTTTTTT.

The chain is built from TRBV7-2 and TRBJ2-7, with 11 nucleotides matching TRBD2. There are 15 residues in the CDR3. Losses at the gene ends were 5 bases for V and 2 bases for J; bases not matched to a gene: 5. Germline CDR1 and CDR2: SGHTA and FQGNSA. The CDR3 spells CASSATSGIAYEQYF. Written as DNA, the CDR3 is TGTGCCAGCAGCGCGACTAGCGGGATAGCCTACGAGCAGTACTTC.

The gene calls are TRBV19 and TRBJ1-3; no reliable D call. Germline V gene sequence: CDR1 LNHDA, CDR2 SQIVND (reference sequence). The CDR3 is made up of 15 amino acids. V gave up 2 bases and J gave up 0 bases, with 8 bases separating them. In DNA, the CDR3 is TGTGCCAGTAGTATACCCGGAAGCTCTGGAAACACCATATATTTT. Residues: CASSIPGSSGNTIYF.

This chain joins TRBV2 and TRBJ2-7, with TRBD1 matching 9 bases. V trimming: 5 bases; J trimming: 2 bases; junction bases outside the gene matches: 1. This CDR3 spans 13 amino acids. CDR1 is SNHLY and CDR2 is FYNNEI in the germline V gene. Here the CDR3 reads CASSRQGAYEQYF. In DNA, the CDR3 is TGTGCCAGCAGTCGACAGGGGGCCTACGAGCAGTACTTC.